These 23 T cell receptor beta chains originate from one sample sequenced in a study of fetal regulatory T cell absence and autoimmunity. TCRdb keeps only in-frame clones here, not all; method: immunoSEQ multiplex PCR. The repertoire includes approximately 46,000 clones, about 80% of them detected once, and 0.41% sits in the top ten. Input material: cord blood. Receptor source: a newborn boy with IPEX syndrome.

The chain has TRBV7-8 and TRBJ2-1; 7 bases match TRBD2. This CDR3 spans 16 amino acids. J was trimmed by 5 bases and V by 0 bases; bases with no gene match: 7. Per germline, CDR1 SGHVS and CDR2 FQNEAQ. CDR3 nucleotide sequence: TGTGCCAGCAGCTTAGCGGGAGCGGGAAGTGACAATGAGCAGTTCTTC. Translated, it gives CASSLAGAGSDNEQFF.

The J gene is TRBJ1-2, the V gene TRBV11-3; 8 bases align to TRBD1. The germline V gene has CDR1 SGHNT and CDR2 YENEEA. The trim removed 5 bases at V and 1 base at J, leaving 6 bases unmatched. The CDR3 has 15 residues. CDR3 sequence (DNA): TGTGCCAGCAGCCCGGGACAGGCGCTTAACTATGGCTACACCTTC. This encodes CASSPGQALNYGYTF. The variable domain in full, with the rest retrieved from reference TRBV11-3 and TRBJ1-2, is EAGVVQSPRYKIIEKKQPVAFWCNPISGHNTLYWYLQNLGQGPELLIRYENEEAVDDSQLPKDRFSAERLKGVDSTLKIQPAELGDSAVYLCASSPGQALNYGYTFGSGTRLTVV.

The chain combines TRBV7-8 with TRBJ2-1; 14 nucleotides match TRBD2. The J segment lost 4 bases and the V segment lost 5 bases, leaving 4 bases of the junction unmatched. Germline assignment: CDR1 SGHVS and CDR2 FQNEAQ. The CDR3 loop spans 16 amino acids. CDR3 sequence reads: CASSLWTSGRYNEQFF. The CDR3 nucleotides read TGTGCCAGCAGCCTCTGGACTAGCGGGAGGTACAATGAGCAGTTCTTC.

This chain connects TRBV14 to TRBJ1-4; D is unresolved. Germline V gene data show CDR1 as SGHDN and CDR2 as FVKESK. The CDR3 extends over 13 amino acids. The V gene lost 4 bases and the J gene lost 7 bases, with 10 bases spanning the gap. The CDR3 region is CASSPTWGEKLFF. In nucleotides, the CDR3 is TGTGCCAGCAGCCCGACATGGGGTGAAAAACTGTTTTTT.

As to this clone: Other DNA sequences of this sample code for an identical CDR3. The chain recombines TRBV7-6 with TRBJ1-1, with D possibly matching TRBD1 (6 bases). The CDR3 loop spans 13 amino acids. CDR1 and CDR2 from the germline V gene are SGHVS and FNYEAQ. Trimming took off 3 bases at V and 1 base at J, with 6 bases between the two ends. The CDR3 DNA is TGTGCCAGCAGCTTGGGACAGAACACTGAAGCTTTCTTT. This gives the protein CASSLGQNTEAFF.

The rearrangement links TRBV6-4 to TRBJ1-4, with D uncertain. Germline CDR1 MRHNA, CDR2 SNTAGT. Trimming left V 4 bases short and J 8 bases short, with 14 bases between. This CDR3 contains 14 residues. The CDR3 loop reads CASSGGIRKEKLFF. The CDR3 DNA is TGTGCCAGCAGTGGAGGGATACGGAAAGAAAAACTGTTTTTT.

This chain uses TRBV5-4 with TRBJ2-7; D is unclear. CDR3 length: 10 residues. CDR1 SGHNT and CDR2 YYREEE come from the germline V gene (reference sequence). The V and J ends lost 0 bases and 6 bases respectively, with 1 base between them. This CDR3 reads CASSLAEQYF. The CDR3 DNA reads TGTGCCAGCAGCTTGGCCGAGCAGTACTTC.

This clone has only a few counts. This rearrangement joins TRBV4-1 to TRBJ1-2, with D perhaps TRBD1 (6 bases). The CDR3 spans 16 residues. V dropped 0 bases and J dropped 5 bases, with 16 bases sitting between them. Per the germline V gene, CDR1 is MGHRA and CDR2 is YSYEKL. CDR3 bases: TGCGCCAGCAGCCAAGATTCCAGGGGCGGACTATATGGCTACACCTTC. Its protein product is CASSQDSRGGLYGYTF.

To note about this clone: Distinct nucleotide sequences in the sample also encode this CDR3. The chain is built from TRBV6-5 and TRBJ1-2; tentative D call: TRBD1 (6 bases). The germline V and J ends were trimmed by 2 bases and 7 bases, with 8 bases remaining between them. Germline V CDR1 and CDR2: MNHEY, SVGAGI. This CDR3 contains 12 residues. The CDR3 DNA is TGTGCCAGCAGTTACGGGGGGCGTGGCTACACCTTC. Protein sequence: CASSYGGRGYTF.

This CDR3 is CASSFLSHGELFF. CDR3 nucleotides: TGTGCCAGCAGCTTCCTGAGTCACGGGGAGCTGTTTTTT. The gene calls are TRBV12-1 and TRBJ2-2; the table's D call, TRBD2, was not checked against the DNA. TRBV12-1 is termed a pseudogene. The CDR3 sequence is 13 residues long.

The rearrangement links TRBV15 to TRBJ2-1; D is unclear. CDR3 size: 13 residues. Trimming took off 0 bases at V and 7 bases at J, with 7 bases between the two ends. In germline, CDR1 is LNHNV, CDR2 YYDKDF (reference sequence). CDR3 DNA sequence: TGTGCCACCAGCAGAGATGGCCGGAATGAGCAGTTCTTC. It yields the protein CATSRDGRNEQFF.

The chain combines TRBV7-4 with TRBJ2-4, with 7 bases matching TRBD2. The CDR3 sequence is 18 residues long. CDR1 and CDR2 (germline): SGHVT, SQSDAQ. V was pared by 2 bases and J by 11 bases, with 21 bases of the junction left unmatched. CDR3 residues: CASSLKGIGAQGGVVQYF. The CDR3 region has the DNA TGTGCCAGCAGCTTAAAGGGGATTGGGGCGCAGGGAGGGGTGGTTCAGTACTTC.

The chain has TRBV4-1 and TRBJ2-4; D may correspond to TRBD1 or TRBD2 (5 bases each). V lost 4 bases and J 1 base, leaving 14 bases between the germline ends. Germline assignment: CDR1 MGHRA and CDR2 YSYEKL. There are 16 residues in the CDR3. The CDR3 sequence is CASSRSTGLAKNIQYF. CDR3 sequence (DNA): TGCGCCAGCAGCCGGTCGACGGGGCTGGCCAAAAACATTCAGTACTTC.

This chain uses TRBV6-5 with TRBJ1-3; 8 bases fit TRBD1. V dropped 10 bases and J dropped 0; count of bases not matched to a gene: 8. The CDR3 spans 15 residues. Germline V gene data show CDR1 as MNHEY and CDR2 as SVGAGI. This CDR3 reads CATSRTGLSGNTIYF. The DNA of the CDR3 is TGTGCCACCTCACGGACAGGGCTCTCTGGAAACACCATATATTTT.

The rearrangement uses TRBV19 and TRBJ1-1; tentatively, D is TRBD1 (5 bases). V lost 4 bases and J 5 bases, leaving 17 bases between the germline ends. CDR1 LNHDA and CDR2 SQIVND come from the germline V gene (reference sequence). CDR3 size: 15 residues. The CDR3 loop is CASSNGPGTGTEAFF. DNA of the CDR3: TGTGCCAGTAGTAATGGCCCAGGGACGGGAACTGAAGCTTTCTTT.

Here the CDR3 reads CASSLSSPGGISYEQYF. The DNA of the CDR3 is TGTGCCAGCAGTTTATCGAGTCCAGGGGGCATCTCCTACGAGCAGTACTTC. The chain employs TRBV27 and TRBJ2-7, with 8 bases matching TRBD1. The germline V gene encodes CDR1 MNHEY and CDR2 SMNVEV (reference sequence). This CDR3 comprises 17 residues. The V gene end was trimmed by 0 bases and the J gene end by 0 bases; junction bases not matched to a gene: 7.

The chain couples TRBV7-2 to TRBJ1-2; 8 bases agree with TRBD1. Germline-derived CDR1 and CDR2 are SGHTA and FQGNSA. The CDR3 is 16 residues long. V was pared by 4 bases and J by 4 bases, with 11 bases of the junction left unmatched. CDR3: CASSWDRTGFVYGYTF. CDR3 DNA: TGTGCCAGCAGCTGGGATAGGACAGGGTTTGTCTATGGCTACACCTTC. The full variable domain, with the rest looked up from reference TRBV7-2 and TRBJ1-2, is GAGVSQSPSNKVTEKGKDVELRCDPISGHTALYWYRQSLGQGLEFLIYFQGNSAPDKSGLPSDRFSAERTGGSVSTLTIQRTQQEDSAVYLCASSWDRTGFVYGYTFGSGTRLTVV.

The chain joins TRBV4-1 to TRBJ1-1; TRBD1 matches 9 bases. CDR1 and CDR2 from the germline V gene are MGHRA and YSYEKL. Trimming removed 2 bases from V and 4 bases from J; junction bases left unmatched: 5. The length of the CDR3 is 15 residues. CDR3 DNA: TGCGCCAGCAGCCAAAACAGGGGGCGATGCACTGAAGCTTTCTTT. This encodes CASSQNRGRCTEAFF.

The chain combines TRBV6-1 with TRBJ1-5; D is unclear. The CDR3 runs 12 residues. Germline CDR1 and CDR2: MNHNS and SASEGT. V was trimmed by 7 bases and J by 4 bases, leaving 8 bases between them. The CDR3 DNA follows: TGTGCCAGCAAAGGGAGAAATCAGCCCCAGCATTTT. It specifies CASKGRNQPQHF.

This chain links TRBV15 with TRBJ1-6; the D gene is possibly TRBD1 (6 bases). The CDR3 is 14 amino acids. Trimming cost V 4 bases and J 9 bases, with 13 bases left between them. Germline CDR1 and CDR2: LNHNV and YYDKDF (reference sequence). Written as DNA, the CDR3 is TGTGCCACCAGCATTAACAGGGAGGGTTCACCCCTCCACTTT. Residues: CATSINREGSPLHF.

The V and J genes are TRBV7-2 and TRBJ2-2; D remains unclear. The length of the CDR3 is 14 residues. Germline loops: CDR1 SGHTA, CDR2 FQGNSA. V was trimmed by 1 base and J by 7 bases, leaving 10 bases between them. The CDR3 loop reads CASSLELQYGELFF. The CDR3 DNA reads TGTGCCAGCAGCTTAGAACTCCAGTACGGGGAGCTGTTTTTT.

V usage is TRBV15 and J usage is TRBJ2-1; D is unresolved. Germline CDR1 and CDR2: LNHNV and YYDKDF (reference sequence). The CDR3 loop spans 12 amino acids. Deletions cut 4 bases from V and 2 bases from J, with 3 bases between. CDR3 in amino acids: CATSTPYNEQFF. CDR3 sequence (DNA): TGTGCCACCAGCACCCCCTACAATGAGCAGTTCTTC.

On this clone: Other nucleotide sequences in the sample specify the same CDR3. The V gene is TRBV6-1, the J gene TRBJ1-2, with a possible D match to TRBD1 (5 bases). Trimming removed 3 bases at V and 6 bases at J, with 14 bases between. This CDR3 comprises 14 residues. In germline, CDR1 is MNHNS, CDR2 SASEGT. The CDR3 sequence is CASSERGGLDGYTF. In DNA form, the CDR3 reads TGTGCCAGCAGTGAGCGGGGGGGACTGGATGGCTACACCTTC.